The 28 T cell receptor beta chains below all came from one sample that was sequenced in a study of cytomegalovirus exposure and HLA in healthy donors. 60 Vbeta and 13 Jbeta primers were used in PCR. Generated by immunoSEQ multiplex PCR, the TCRdb table keeps only in-frame clones and is missing some. The data hold tens of thousands of clones, with about nine tenths observed a single time. The source material was PBMCs. The source of these receptors is a woman aged 40 to 50 in good health and CMV-seropositive.

The DNA for the CDR3 is TGTGCCAGCAGTGCCGAAGGGGTGGCTAACTATGGCTACACCTTC. It is translated as CASSAEGVANYGYTF. This rearrangement joins TRBV28 to TRBJ1-2; TRBD1 might be the D (5 bases). CDR1 MDHEN and CDR2 SYDVKM come from the germline V gene. The CDR3 has 15 residues. V was pared by 5 bases and J by 0 bases, with 13 bases between.

This chain joins TRBV19 and TRBJ2-2, with TRBD1 matching 7 bases. V lost 3 bases to trimming and J lost 7 bases; unmatched junction nucleotides: 11. This CDR3 spans 16 amino acids. Germline CDR1 and CDR2: LNHDA and SQIVND (reference sequence). The CDR3 sequence is CASSIRRDSYHGELFF. The CDR3 bases are TGTGCCAGTAGTATTAGAAGGGACAGCTACCACGGGGAGCTGTTTTTT. The full variable domain, in which reference TRBV19 and TRBJ2-2 provide the parts outside the CDR3, is DGGITQSPKYLFRKEGQNVTLSCEQNLNHDAMYWYRQDPGQGLRLIYYSQIVNDFQKGDIAEGYSVSREKKESFPLTVTSAQKNPTAFYLCASSIRRDSYHGELFFGEGSRLTVL.

The chain is built from TRBV15 and TRBJ2-6, with D tentatively TRBD2 (7 bases). CDR3 length equals 15 residues. Trimming pared 8 bases from V and 0 bases from J, leaving 11 bases between. Germline V gene data show CDR1 as LNHNV and CDR2 as YYDKDF (reference sequence). This chain's CDR3 is CATRAGASGANVLTF. CDR3 sequence (DNA): TGTGCCACCCGGGCGGGGGCCTCTGGGGCCAACGTCCTGACTTTC.

The chain has TRBV7-8 and TRBJ1-1; D call uncertain. The V gene lost 2 bases and the J gene lost 5 bases, with 12 bases spanning the gap. In germline, CDR1 is SGHVS, CDR2 FQNEAQ. The CDR3 runs to 14 residues. The CDR3 DNA reads as TGTGCCAGCAGCTTATATAAGCGGGAAACTGAAGCTTTCTTT. It encodes CASSLYKRETEAFF.

The V call is TRBV2, the J call TRBJ2-1, with D uncertain. With 4 bases removed from V and 6 bases from J, the gap between germline ends came to 4 bases. CDR1 and CDR2 from the germline V gene are SNHLY and FYNNEI. The CDR3 covers 11 residues. CDR3 protein: CASSVSNEQFF. DNA for the CDR3: TGTGCCAGCAGTGTCAGCAATGAGCAGTTCTTC.

V usage is TRBV18 and J usage is TRBJ2-1; 12 bases line up with TRBD2. This CDR3 has 17 amino acids. The germline gives CDR1 KGHSH, CDR2 LQKENI. The trim removed 3 bases at V and 4 bases at J, leaving 7 bases unmatched. CDR3 coding DNA: TGTGCCAGCTCACCTACGACTAGCGGGGGACTATACAATGAGCAGTTCTTC. This translates into CASSPTTSGGLYNEQFF.

The genes are TRBV28 and TRBJ1-1; possibly TRBD1 for D (5 bases). This CDR3 spans 15 amino acids. The V end was cut by 2 bases, the J end by 7 bases, with 17 bases between. Germline V gene sequence: CDR1 MDHEN, CDR2 SYDVKM. DNA for the CDR3: TGTGCCAGCAGTTTAGGTGTGGAGGGGCTGGGTGAAGCTTTCTTT. Residues: CASSLGVEGLGEAFF.

The rearrangement links TRBV7-2 to TRBJ2-5; 8 nucleotides line up with TRBD2. Germline V gene sequence: CDR1 SGHTA, CDR2 FQGNSA. Unmatched junction bases numbered 11, after V lost 0 bases and J lost 2 bases. CDR3 size: 18 residues. Written as DNA, the CDR3 is TGTGCCAGCAGCTTAGCCAAGGGTAGCGGGGCCTTACAAGAGACCCAGTACTTC. Translation gives CASSLAKGSGALQETQYF. Looking up the rest from reference TRBV7-2 and TRBJ2-5 gives the full variable domain: GAGVSQSPSNKVTEKGKDVELRCDPISGHTALYWYRQSLGQGLEFLIYFQGNSAPDKSGLPSDRFSAERTGGSVSTLTIQRTQQEDSAVYLCASSLAKGSGALQETQYFGPGTRLLVL.

The V call is TRBV7-8, the J call TRBJ1-1; D remains unclear. CDR3 length: 12 residues. The V end was cut by 7 bases, the J end by 7 bases, with 13 bases between. Per germline, CDR1 SGHVS and CDR2 FQNEAQ. CDR3 sequence: CASNRDGSEAFF. CDR3 DNA: TGTGCCAGCAATAGGGATGGGAGTGAAGCTTTCTTT.

The CDR3 DNA sequence: TGTGCCACCAGCGGGAGGCAGGGTACATACAATGAGCAGTTCTTC. Amino acid sequence: CATSGRQGTYNEQFF. V gene TRBV15 combines with J gene TRBJ2-1; a weak D match, TRBD2 (6 bases). The CDR3 contains 15 residues. V lost 5 bases to trimming and J lost 4 bases, with 15 bases between them. Germline CDR1 LNHNV, CDR2 YYDKDF (reference sequence).

V gene TRBV28 combines with J gene TRBJ1-4; 7 nucleotides match TRBD1. Germline CDR1 reads MDHEN; CDR2 reads SYDVKM. The CDR3 has 16 amino acids. The junction had 16 bases not matched to a gene; V was cut back by 5 bases and J by 10 bases. The DNA for the CDR3 is TGTGCCAGCAGTCGTCCCGGGACAGCGTCTGAGGGAAAACTGTTTTTT. It is translated as CASSRPGTASEGKLFF. The whole variable domain, filled in from reference TRBV28 and TRBJ1-4, reads DVKVTQSSRYLVKRTGEKVFLECVQDMDHENMFWYRQDPGLGLRLIYFSYDVKMKEKGDIPEGYSVSREKKERFSLILESASTNQTSMYLCASSRPGTASEGKLFFGSGTQLSVL.

The chain recombines TRBV2 with TRBJ2-7, with 8 bases fitting TRBD2. There are 16 residues in the CDR3. The V segment lost 0 bases and the J segment 4 bases; nucleotides outside the gene matches: 8. CDR1 is SNHLY, CDR2 FYNNEI, per germline. The CDR3 sequence: CASSEAQSGRTYEQYF. The CDR3 region has the DNA TGTGCCAGCAGTGAAGCGCAAAGCGGGAGAACTTACGAGCAGTACTTC.

The chain recombines TRBV27 with TRBJ1-1, with a tentative D call TRBD1 (5 bases). In germline, CDR1 is MNHEY, CDR2 SMNVEV (reference sequence). The V end was cut by 2 bases, the J end by 4 bases, with 8 bases between. The CDR3 runs to 13 residues. The CDR3 here is CASSLGGTTEAFF. CDR3 in DNA: TGTGCCAGCAGTTTAGGGGGGACCACTGAAGCTTTCTTT.

The chain joins TRBV25-1 to TRBJ2-1, with a possible D match to TRBD2 (6 bases). V lost 9 bases to trimming and J lost 7 bases, with 10 bases between them. This CDR3 is built from 11 residues. Germline V gene data show CDR1 as MGHDK and CDR2 as SYGVNS. DNA of the CDR3: TGTGCCAGTACGGAGGGAAATGAGCAGTTCTTC. It encodes CASTEGNEQFF.

The rearrangement uses TRBV6-1 and TRBJ1-5; 7 nucleotides line up with TRBD1. This CDR3 is 14 amino acids long. Per the germline V gene, CDR1 is MNHNS and CDR2 is SASEGT. With V trimmed by 5 bases and J by 5 bases, 6 bases remained unmatched. The CDR3 nucleotides read TGTGCCAGCAGTCCGCGAACAGGGGATCAGCCCCAGCATTTT. It is translated as CASSPRTGDQPQHF.

This clone was seen a single time. The rearrangement links TRBV28 to TRBJ1-5, with TRBD1 as a possible D gene (5 bases). CDR1 is MDHEN, CDR2 SYDVKM, per germline. The V and J ends lost 6 bases and 4 bases respectively, with 10 bases between them. The CDR3 runs to 13 residues. Written as DNA, the CDR3 is TGTGCCAGCAGGATAGACAGAAATCAGCCCCAGCATTTT. The encoded protein is CASRIDRNQPQHF.

V is TRBV30 and J is TRBJ1-1; tentatively, D is TRBD1 (6 bases). Germline-derived CDR1 and CDR2 are GTSNPN and SVGIG (reference sequence). Trimming took 5 bases from V and 4 from J, leaving 20 bases between them. The length of the CDR3 is 15 residues. Here the CDR3 reads CAWRTDPLGVTEAFF. In DNA, the CDR3 is TGTGCCTGGCGGACAGATCCCTTGGGGGTCACTGAAGCTTTCTTT.

This rearrangement joins TRBV7-9 to TRBJ2-4; TRBD1 aligns across 7 bases. CDR1 and CDR2 from the germline V gene are SEHNR and FQNEAQ (reference sequence). There are 18 residues in the CDR3. J was trimmed by 0 bases and V by 5 bases; bases with no gene match: 13. CDR3: CASSLNPDRALAKNIQYF. The CDR3 DNA follows: TGTGCCAGCAGCCTGAATCCAGACAGGGCACTAGCCAAAAACATTCAGTACTTC.

V usage is TRBV18 and J usage is TRBJ2-7, with a tentative D call TRBD1 (6 bases). CDR1 and CDR2 from the germline V gene are KGHSH and LQKENI. The CDR3 is 13 residues long. V gave up 3 bases and J gave up 3 bases, with 9 bases separating them. The CDR3 loop reads CASSPGANYEQYF. In nucleotides, the CDR3 is TGTGCCAGCTCACCGGGGGCAAACTACGAGCAGTACTTC.

This rearrangement joins TRBV27 to TRBJ1-1; perhaps TRBD1 as D (6 bases). This CDR3 comprises 14 residues. Trimming took off 3 bases at V and 2 bases at J, with 10 bases between the two ends. Germline loops: CDR1 MNHEY, CDR2 SMNVEV (reference sequence). The CDR3 DNA reads TGTGCCAGCAGTTTGTTAGGGGGAAACACTGAAGCTTTCTTT. Residues: CASSLLGGNTEAFF.

The V and J genes are TRBV9 and TRBJ2-3; D perhaps matches TRBD2 (6 bases). V was clipped by 4 bases and J by 4 bases, with 22 bases between them. From germline, CDR1 is SGDLS and CDR2 YYNGEE. This CDR3 spans 17 amino acids. CDR3 sequence: CASSLLGVAVEADTQYF. CDR3 sequence (DNA): TGTGCCAGCAGCCTGCTGGGGGTAGCGGTCGAGGCAGATACGCAGTATTTT.

J is TRBJ2-3 and V is TRBV27; 9 positions match TRBD1. Germline-derived CDR1 and CDR2 are MNHEY and SMNVEV (reference sequence). The CDR3 is made up of 15 amino acids. The V segment lost 5 bases and the J segment 0 bases; nucleotides outside the gene matches: 3. The CDR3 sequence: CASSPGTGSTDTQYF. Written as DNA, the CDR3 is TGTGCCAGCAGTCCTGGGACAGGGAGCACAGATACGCAGTATTTT.

V is TRBV10-3 and J is TRBJ1-1; tentatively, D is TRBD1 (5 bases). Germline V gene sequence: CDR1 ENHRY, CDR2 SYGVKD. The CDR3 covers 18 residues. V lost 0 bases, J lost 0 bases, and 17 bases lay in between. The CDR3 protein is CAISESQRGAVMNTEAFF. CDR3 DNA sequence: TGTGCCATCAGTGAGTCACAACGCGGGGCGGTTATGAACACTGAAGCTTTCTTT.

The genes are TRBV7-3 and TRBJ2-2; 7 bases map to TRBD1. The germline V gene has CDR1 SGHTA and CDR2 FQGTGA. The CDR3 is 17 residues long. The V segment lost 5 bases and the J segment 2 bases; nucleotides outside the gene matches: 11. The CDR3 DNA sequence: TGTGCCAGCAGCCGTGAGGCACAGGGGACCAACACCGGGGAGCTGTTTTTT. Translation gives CASSREAQGTNTGELFF.

The chain is built from TRBV27 and TRBJ1-2; 10 bases agree with TRBD1. The CDR3 has 16 residues. Germline V gene lookup returns CDR1 MNHEY and CDR2 SMNVEV (reference sequence). With 4 bases clipped from V and 8 bases from J, the junction kept 13 bases outside the gene matches. The CDR3 DNA follows: TGTGCCAGCAGTTCCCCCCACGGGACAGGGGTCGAGGGCTACACCTTC. Its translation: CASSSPHGTGVEGYTF.

This clone occurred a few times. This chain connects TRBV25-1 to TRBJ2-7, with 12 bases identical to TRBD1. The length of the CDR3 is 15 residues. Unmatched junction bases numbered 6, after V lost 4 bases and J lost 5 bases. Per the germline V gene, CDR1 is MGHDK and CDR2 is SYGVNS. The CDR3 is CASSAPGQGANEQYF. The CDR3 DNA reads as TGTGCCAGCAGTGCACCGGGACAGGGGGCGAACGAGCAGTACTTC.

The CDR3 is CASSFGTGGLFSYEQYF. The DNA of the CDR3 is TGTGCCAGCAGCTTCGGGACAGGGGGCCTATTCTCCTACGAGCAGTACTTC. The V gene is TRBV11-2, the J gene TRBJ2-7; TRBD1 matches at 12 bases. The CDR3 extends over 17 amino acids. Trimming took 3 bases from V and 0 from J; bases not matched to a gene: 6. Germline V CDR1 and CDR2: SGHAT, FQNNGV.

The chain has TRBV29-1 and TRBJ1-1; TRBD1 aligns across 8 bases. CDR3 length: 14 amino acids. Germline V lookup: CDR1 SQVTM, CDR2 ANQGSEA. The V and J ends lost 3 bases and 4 bases, in that order; junction bases with no gene match: 7. The DNA for the CDR3 is TGCAGCGTTGAGGGTCCAGGGGGCGGCACTGAAGCTTTCTTT. This translates into CSVEGPGGGTEAFF.